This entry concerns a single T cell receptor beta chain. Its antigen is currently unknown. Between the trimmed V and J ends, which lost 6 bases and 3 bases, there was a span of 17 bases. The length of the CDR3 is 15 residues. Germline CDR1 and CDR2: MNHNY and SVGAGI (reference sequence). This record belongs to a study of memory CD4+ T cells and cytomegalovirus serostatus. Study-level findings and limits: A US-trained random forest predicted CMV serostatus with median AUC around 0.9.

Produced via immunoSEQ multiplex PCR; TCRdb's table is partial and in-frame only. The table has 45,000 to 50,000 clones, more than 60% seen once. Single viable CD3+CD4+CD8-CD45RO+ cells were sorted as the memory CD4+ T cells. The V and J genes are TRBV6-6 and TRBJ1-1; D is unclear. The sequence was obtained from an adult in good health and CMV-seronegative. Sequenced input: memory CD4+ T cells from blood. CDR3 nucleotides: TGTGCCAGCAGCCACATGGGGTTTTCGGACACTGAAGCTTTCTTT. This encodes CASSHMGFSDTEAFF.